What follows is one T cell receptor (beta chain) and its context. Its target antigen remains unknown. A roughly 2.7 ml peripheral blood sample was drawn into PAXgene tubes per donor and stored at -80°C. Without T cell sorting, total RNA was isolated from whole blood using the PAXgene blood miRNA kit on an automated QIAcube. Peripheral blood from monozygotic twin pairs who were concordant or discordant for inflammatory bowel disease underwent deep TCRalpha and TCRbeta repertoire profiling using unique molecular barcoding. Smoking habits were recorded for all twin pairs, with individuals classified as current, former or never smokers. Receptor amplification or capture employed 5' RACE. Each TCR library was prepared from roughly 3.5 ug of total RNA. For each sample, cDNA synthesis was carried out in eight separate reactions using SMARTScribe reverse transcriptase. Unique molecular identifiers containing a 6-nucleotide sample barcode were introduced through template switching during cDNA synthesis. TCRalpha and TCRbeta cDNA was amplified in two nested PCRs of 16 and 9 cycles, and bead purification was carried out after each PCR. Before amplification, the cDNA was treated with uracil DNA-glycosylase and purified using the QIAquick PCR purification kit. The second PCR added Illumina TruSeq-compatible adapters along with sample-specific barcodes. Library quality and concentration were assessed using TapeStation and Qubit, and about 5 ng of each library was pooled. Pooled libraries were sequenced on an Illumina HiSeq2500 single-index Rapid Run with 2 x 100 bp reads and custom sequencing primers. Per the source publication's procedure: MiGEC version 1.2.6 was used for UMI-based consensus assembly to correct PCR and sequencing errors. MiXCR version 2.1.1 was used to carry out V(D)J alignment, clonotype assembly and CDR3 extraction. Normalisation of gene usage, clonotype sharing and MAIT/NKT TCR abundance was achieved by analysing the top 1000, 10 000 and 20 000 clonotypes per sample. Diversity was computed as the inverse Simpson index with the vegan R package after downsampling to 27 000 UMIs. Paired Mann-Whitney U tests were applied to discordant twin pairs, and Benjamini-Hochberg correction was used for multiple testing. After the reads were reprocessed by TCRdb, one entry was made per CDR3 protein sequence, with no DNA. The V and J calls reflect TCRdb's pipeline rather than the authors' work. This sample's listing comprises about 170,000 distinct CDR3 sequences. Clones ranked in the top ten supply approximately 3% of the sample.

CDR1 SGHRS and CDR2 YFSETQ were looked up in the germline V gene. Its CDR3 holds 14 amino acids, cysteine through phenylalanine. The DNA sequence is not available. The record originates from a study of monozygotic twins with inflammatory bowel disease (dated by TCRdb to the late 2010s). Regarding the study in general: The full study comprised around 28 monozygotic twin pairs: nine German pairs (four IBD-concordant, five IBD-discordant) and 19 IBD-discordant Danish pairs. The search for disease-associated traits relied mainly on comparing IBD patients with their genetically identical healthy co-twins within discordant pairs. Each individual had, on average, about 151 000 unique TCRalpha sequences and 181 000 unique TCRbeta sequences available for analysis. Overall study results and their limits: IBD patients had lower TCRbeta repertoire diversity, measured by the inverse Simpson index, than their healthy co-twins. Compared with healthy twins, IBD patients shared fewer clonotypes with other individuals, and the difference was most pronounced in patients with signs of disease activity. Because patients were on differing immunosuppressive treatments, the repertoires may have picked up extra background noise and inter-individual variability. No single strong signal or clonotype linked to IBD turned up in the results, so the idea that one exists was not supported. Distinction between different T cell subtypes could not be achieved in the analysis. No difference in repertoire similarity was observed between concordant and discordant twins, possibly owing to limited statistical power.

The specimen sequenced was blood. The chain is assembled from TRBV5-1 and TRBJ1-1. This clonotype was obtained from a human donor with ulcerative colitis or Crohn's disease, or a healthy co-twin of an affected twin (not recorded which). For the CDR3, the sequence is CASSLALMDTEAFF.